This TCR beta chain was captured in a study of OX40 agonist ivuxolimab in advanced cancers. Overall study: The patients' treatment was ivuxolimab, an agonistic anti-OX40 (CD134) antibody. Participants, about 83% male, averaged roughly 60 years of age, ranging from roughly 23 to 80.

The method was immunoSEQ multiplex PCR; TCRdb's version includes in-frame clones alone and lacks a portion of them. The data hold approximately 69,000 clones, with about 86% observed a single time. Note on this clone: What it recognizes is unknown.

Study outcomes and limitations: Also showing low normalized T-cell clonal expansion were some of the nonresponders. Low clonal expansion, among the lowest seen, marked partial responders at 0.1-3.0 mg/kg.

The specimen was CD4+ or CD8+ T cells sorted from blood, collected in a trial of the OX40 agonist ivuxolimab. This receptor was identified in an adult with an advanced solid tumor such as melanoma, head and neck, liver or kidney cancer.

The CDR3 region is CASSPPGLKADTQYF. CDR3 DNA sequence: TGTGCCAGCAGCCCCCCGGGGCTAAAGGCAGATACGCAGTATTTT. The genes are TRBV7-2 and TRBJ2-3; D assignment may be TRBD1 or TRBD2 (5 bases each). This CDR3 is 15 amino acids long. CDR1 and CDR2 from the germline V gene are SGHTA and FQGNSA. The ends were cut back, 5 bases at V and 4 bases at J, with 16 bases in the middle.